This is a list of T cell receptor beta chains from one sample in a study of T cell responses to AZD1222 COVID-19 vaccine. The repertoire was sequenced with immunoSEQ multiplex PCR; TCRdb's copy has only in-frame clones and lacks some. The data contain tens of thousands of clones, more than 85% of them seen just once; the ten biggest clones take up around 28%. The material sequenced was peripheral blood, taken 28 days after the second AZD1222 dose. Every receptor here comes from an adult who received the AZD1222 COVID-19 vaccine. CDR3s include the opening cysteine and the closing phenylalanine or tryptophan. The order of the fields is V gene, clone size, J gene, D gene, CDR3 DNA, CDR3 protein. D genes are given only for firm matches. Only some rows state a clone size, as once, few, many or a class for expanded clones.

v_call: TRBV9
clone_size: -
j_call: TRBJ1-1
d_call: -
cdr3_nt: TGTGCCAGCAGCGCCCGGACCTCGAGGGATGAAGCTTTCTTT
cdr3_aa: CASSARTSRDEAFF

v_call: TRBV5-1
clone_size: once
j_call: TRBJ2-6
d_call: -
cdr3_nt: TGCGCCAGCAGCTTGCAGGCTGCCCTCCGCTCTGGGGCCAACGTCCTGACTTTC
cdr3_aa: CASSLQAALRSGANVLTF

v_call: TRBV19
clone_size: -
j_call: TRBJ1-2
d_call: -
cdr3_nt: TGTGCCAGTGAGGGGGTTGGTTATGGCTACACCTTC
cdr3_aa: CASEGVGYGYTF

v_call: TRBV5-1
clone_size: once
j_call: TRBJ2-5
d_call: TRBD1
cdr3_nt: TGCGCCAGCAGCTTTCCAGGGGGTGAAGAGACCCAGTACTTC
cdr3_aa: CASSFPGGEETQYF

v_call: TRBV27
clone_size: -
j_call: TRBJ2-5
d_call: TRBD2
cdr3_nt: TGTGCCAGCAGGCGACTAGCGGGAGTGCAAGAGACCCAGTACTTC
cdr3_aa: CASRRLAGVQETQYF

v_call: TRBV24-1
clone_size: -
j_call: TRBJ2-1
d_call: -
cdr3_nt: TGTGCCACCAGTGATCAAGTGAGAGCTCCCGGGGGTTACAATGAGCAGTTCTTC
cdr3_aa: CATSDQVRAPGGYNEQFF

v_call: TRBV4-1
clone_size: -
j_call: TRBJ1-5
d_call: -
cdr3_nt: TGCGCCAGCAGCCACGAAATGTTTCAGCCCCAGCATTTT
cdr3_aa: CASSHEMFQPQHF

v_call: TRBV18
clone_size: -
j_call: TRBJ1-1
d_call: -
cdr3_nt: TGTGCCAGCTCACCAGGGAACACTGAAGCTTTCTTT
cdr3_aa: CASSPGNTEAFF

v_call: TRBV9
clone_size: -
j_call: TRBJ1-6
d_call: -
cdr3_nt: TGTGCCAGCAGCTCCGGGGGTTTCTCACCCCTCCACTTT
cdr3_aa: CASSSGGFSPLHF

v_call: TRBV3-1/TRBV3-2
clone_size: -
j_call: TRBJ2-2
d_call: TRBD1
cdr3_nt: TGTGCCAGCAGCCACCACAGGGGGTCGGGCACCGGGGAGCTGTTTTTT
cdr3_aa: CASSHHRGSGTGELFF

v_call: TRBV27
clone_size: few
j_call: TRBJ2-2
d_call: -
cdr3_nt: TGTGCCAGCAGTCCCCAGGGAACCGGGGAGCTGTTTTTT
cdr3_aa: CASSPQGTGELFF

v_call: TRBV9
clone_size: few
j_call: TRBJ2-1
d_call: -
cdr3_nt: TGTGCCAGCAGCGGGGGCGGGGTGGTCAATGAGCAGTTCTTC
cdr3_aa: CASSGGGVVNEQFF

v_call: TRBV6-1
clone_size: -
j_call: TRBJ2-1
d_call: TRBD2
cdr3_nt: TGTGCCAGCAGTGGCGGGACTAGCGGGAGACTCAATGAGCAGTTCTTC
cdr3_aa: CASSGGTSGRLNEQFF

v_call: TRBV28
clone_size: -
j_call: TRBJ2-3
d_call: -
cdr3_nt: TGTGCCAGCAGTTTTAAAGGGGGGGTGGAATCGCAGAATTTT
cdr3_aa: CASSFKGGVESQNF

v_call: TRBV7-9
clone_size: -
j_call: TRBJ2-3
d_call: -
cdr3_nt: TGTGCCAGCAGCTTAGTTAGCGGAAGAAGCACAGATACGCAGTATTTT
cdr3_aa: CASSLVSGRSTDTQYF

v_call: TRBV18
clone_size: -
j_call: TRBJ2-5
d_call: -
cdr3_nt: TGTGCCAGCTCACCACACCCCAAAGAGACCCAGTACTTC
cdr3_aa: CASSPHPKETQYF

v_call: TRBV24-1
clone_size: -
j_call: TRBJ2-3
d_call: -
cdr3_nt: TGTGCCACCAGTGACCCGCGTGGGGAAGATACGCAGTATTTT
cdr3_aa: CATSDPRGEDTQYF

v_call: TRBV6-1
clone_size: -
j_call: TRBJ2-3
d_call: -
cdr3_nt: TGTGCCAGCAGTGACGGGTCCCTCCGGGCAGATACGCAGTATTTT
cdr3_aa: CASSDGSLRADTQYF

v_call: TRBV7-9
clone_size: -
j_call: TRBJ1-3
d_call: -
cdr3_nt: TGTGCCAGCGGCGGAGGGGCTCGCGAAAACACCATATATTTT
cdr3_aa: CASGGGARENTIYF

v_call: TRBV11-2
clone_size: once
j_call: TRBJ1-3
d_call: -
cdr3_nt: TGTGCCAGCAGCTTAGTATATTCTGGAAACACCATATATTTT
cdr3_aa: CASSLVYSGNTIYF

v_call: TRBV18
clone_size: -
j_call: TRBJ1-1
d_call: TRBD1
cdr3_nt: TGTGCCAGCTCACCGGAGGGGGCAGGGACTGAAGCTTTCTTT
cdr3_aa: CASSPEGAGTEAFF

v_call: TRBV19
clone_size: -
j_call: TRBJ2-7
d_call: -
cdr3_nt: TGTGCCAGTACCACAGGGAGGGGGAGGTACGACGAGCAGTACTTC
cdr3_aa: CASTTGRGRYDEQYF

v_call: TRBV4-3
clone_size: -
j_call: TRBJ2-1
d_call: -
cdr3_nt: TGCGCCAGCAGCCCGCCAGGAGGTTACAATGAGCAGTTCTTC
cdr3_aa: CASSPPGGYNEQFF

v_call: TRBV6-2/TRBV6-3
clone_size: -
j_call: TRBJ1-5
d_call: -
cdr3_nt: TGTGCCAGCAGTTACGAACCCCGCTTGGCAGGGGAATATAGCAATCAGCCCCAGCATTTT
cdr3_aa: CASSYEPRLAGEYSNQPQHF

v_call: TRBV27
clone_size: -
j_call: TRBJ2-7
d_call: -
cdr3_nt: TGTGCCAGCAGTGCCTCAGCCTACGAGCAGTACTTC
cdr3_aa: CASSASAYEQYF

v_call: TRBV6-4
clone_size: few
j_call: TRBJ2-1
d_call: TRBD1
cdr3_nt: TGTGCCAGCAGTGACTCGGGGGGGGGACAGGGGTTCGAGCAGTTCTTC
cdr3_aa: CASSDSGGGQGFEQFF

v_call: TRBV14
clone_size: -
j_call: TRBJ1-3
d_call: -
cdr3_nt: TGTGCCAGCAGCCAAGTGATGGGAAATCGTGGAAACACCATATATTTT
cdr3_aa: CASSQVMGNRGNTIYF

v_call: TRBV5-1
clone_size: -
j_call: TRBJ1-4
d_call: TRBD1
cdr3_nt: TGCGCCAGCAGTTCGCAGGGGGATAATGAAAAACTGTTTTTT
cdr3_aa: CASSSQGDNEKLFF

v_call: TRBV11-2
clone_size: -
j_call: TRBJ2-1
d_call: -
cdr3_nt: TGTGCCAGCAGCCCTACTAGGTACAATGAGCAGTTCTTC
cdr3_aa: CASSPTRYNEQFF

v_call: TRBV27
clone_size: once
j_call: TRBJ1-2
d_call: -
cdr3_nt: TGTGCCAGCAGTTCCCGAACCCCTCAAAGGGCATATGGCTACACCTTC
cdr3_aa: CASSSRTPQRAYGYTF

v_call: TRBV7-9
clone_size: -
j_call: TRBJ2-7
d_call: TRBD2
cdr3_nt: TGTGCCAGCAGCTTTTGGGCGGGAGAACACGAGCAGTACTTC
cdr3_aa: CASSFWAGEHEQYF

v_call: TRBV5-1
clone_size: -
j_call: TRBJ2-3
d_call: TRBD2
cdr3_nt: TGCGCCAGCAGCTTGGGTATTAGCGGGGCGACAGATACGCAGTATTTT
cdr3_aa: CASSLGISGATDTQYF

v_call: TRBV7-4
clone_size: -
j_call: TRBJ1-5
d_call: TRBD1
cdr3_nt: TGTGCCAGCAGCTTAGAGGAAAGGGGGCATGGGCAGCCCCAGCATTTT
cdr3_aa: CASSLEERGHGQPQHF

v_call: TRBV28
clone_size: -
j_call: TRBJ2-7
d_call: TRBD2
cdr3_nt: TGTGCCAGCAGTGAGTGGGGCGGTGAGACTAGCGGGTTTTACGAGCAGTACTTC
cdr3_aa: CASSEWGGETSGFYEQYF

v_call: TRBV7-9
clone_size: -
j_call: TRBJ2-2
d_call: -
cdr3_nt: TGTGCCAGCAGCTACCTGACAGCAACCGGGGAGCTGTTTTTT
cdr3_aa: CASSYLTATGELFF

v_call: TRBV5-6
clone_size: once
j_call: TRBJ1-5
d_call: TRBD1
cdr3_nt: TGTGCCAGCAGCTCCGGACAGGGGGCAAGTGAGCCCCAGCATTTT
cdr3_aa: CASSSGQGASEPQHF

v_call: TRBV9
clone_size: -
j_call: TRBJ1-2
d_call: -
cdr3_nt: TGTGCCAGCAGCGTAGACGAGGGGGAGACTGACTATGGCTACACCTTC
cdr3_aa: CASSVDEGETDYGYTF